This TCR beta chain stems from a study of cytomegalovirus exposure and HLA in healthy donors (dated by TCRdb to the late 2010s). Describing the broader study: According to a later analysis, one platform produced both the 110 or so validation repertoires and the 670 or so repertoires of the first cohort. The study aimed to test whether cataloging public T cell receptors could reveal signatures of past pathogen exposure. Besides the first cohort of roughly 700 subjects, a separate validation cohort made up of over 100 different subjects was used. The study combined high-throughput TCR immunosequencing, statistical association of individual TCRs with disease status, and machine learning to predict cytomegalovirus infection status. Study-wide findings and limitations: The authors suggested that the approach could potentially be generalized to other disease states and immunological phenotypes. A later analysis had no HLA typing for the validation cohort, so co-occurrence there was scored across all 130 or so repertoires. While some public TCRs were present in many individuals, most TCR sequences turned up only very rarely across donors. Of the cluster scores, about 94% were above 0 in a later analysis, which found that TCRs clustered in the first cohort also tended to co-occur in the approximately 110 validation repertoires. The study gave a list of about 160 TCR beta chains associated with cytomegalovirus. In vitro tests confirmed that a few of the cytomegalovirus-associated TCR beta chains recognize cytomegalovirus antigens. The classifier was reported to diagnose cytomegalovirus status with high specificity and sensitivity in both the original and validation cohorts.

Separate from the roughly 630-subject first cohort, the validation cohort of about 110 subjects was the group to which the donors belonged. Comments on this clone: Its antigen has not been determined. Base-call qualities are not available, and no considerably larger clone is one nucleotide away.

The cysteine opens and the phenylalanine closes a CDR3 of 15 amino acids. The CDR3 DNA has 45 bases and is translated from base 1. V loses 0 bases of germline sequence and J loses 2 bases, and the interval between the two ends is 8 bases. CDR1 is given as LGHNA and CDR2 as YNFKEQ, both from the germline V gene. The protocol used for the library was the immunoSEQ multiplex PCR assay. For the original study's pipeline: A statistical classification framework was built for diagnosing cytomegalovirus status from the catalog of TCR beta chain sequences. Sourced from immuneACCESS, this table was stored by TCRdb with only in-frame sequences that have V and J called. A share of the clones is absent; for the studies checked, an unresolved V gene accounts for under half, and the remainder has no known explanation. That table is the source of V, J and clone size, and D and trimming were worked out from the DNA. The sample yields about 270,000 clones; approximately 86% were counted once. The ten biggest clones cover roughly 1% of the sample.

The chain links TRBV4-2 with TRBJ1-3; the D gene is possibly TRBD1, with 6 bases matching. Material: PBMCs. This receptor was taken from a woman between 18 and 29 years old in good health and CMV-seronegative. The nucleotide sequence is TGTGCCAGCAGCCAAGATAGGACAGCTGGAAACACCATATATTTT. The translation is CASSQDRTAGNTIYF.